This TCR beta chain came from a study of blood T cell repertoires in COVID-19. Looking at the study overall: Both acute and convalescent COVID-19 samples were obtained from the United States, Italy and Spain. Nucleic acid was either cDNA or gDNA, and it came from T cells, B-cell-depleted T cells, or PBMCs.

The CDR3 contains 16 residues. Unmatched junction bases numbered 12, after V lost 2 bases and J lost 6 bases. CDR1 and CDR2 (germline): MRHNA, SNTAGT. Source study methods: Amplified reference gene primers provided the basis for estimating nucleated cell counts. Profiling relied on immunoSEQ multiplex PCR, and the TCRdb table lists in-frame clones only, not all of them. Clone size and the V and J calls come from that table; the DNA yielded D and trimming. This table holds about 110,000 clones, over 80% found once. The sequence came from a woman aged 70-85 years with acute or convalescent COVID-19. The sample consisted of peripheral blood. The rearrangement uses TRBV6-4 and TRBJ2-7, with 8 bases lining up with TRBD2. CDR3 in amino acids: CASSDVETSVEPEQYF. The CDR3 bases are TGTGCCAGCAGTGACGTTGAGACTAGCGTGGAACCCGAGCAGTACTTC.